This T cell receptor (beta chain) was sequenced in a study of T cells in Graves' hyperthyroidism and ophthalmopathy. Study at large: Blood from the periphery was taken at initial diagnosis, before any treatment. Study-wide points: Blood also carried most thyroid clonotypes expanded above 0.001.

Per the germline V gene, CDR1 is MDHEN and CDR2 is SYDVKM. CDR3 length: 15 amino acids. The V end was cut by 2 bases, the J end by 11 bases, with 19 bases between. With regard to this clonotype: Its specificity is not known.

RNA transcripts provided the source from which TCR beta CDR3 regions were amplified. The primer set for the first-round RT-PCR of the TCR CDR3 was HTBI. TCRdb processed the multiplex PCR reads anew with MiXCR; each CDR3 protein has one entry. Of 620,000 or so distinct CDR3 sequences in the sample, around 15% were seen once. Patients were excluded because of uncontrolled infection, other autoimmune disease, pregnancy or lactation. Each 10 ml fresh peripheral blood draw supplied the PBMCs. The source of this sequence is a woman aged 45-60 years with Graves' ophthalmopathy. This sequence joins TRBV28 and TRBJ1-5; tentatively, D is TRBD1 (6 bases). Sequenced sample: blood. CDR3: CASSLAQGTVMAQHF. CDR3 sequence (DNA): TGTGCCAGCAGTTTAGCACAGGGTACGGTAATGGCCCAGCATTTT. Complete variable domain (other parts from reference TRBV28 and TRBJ1-5): DVKVTQSSRYLVKRTGEKVFLECVQDMDHENMFWYRQDPGLGLRLIYFSYDVKMKEKGDIPEGYSVSREKKERFSLILESASTNQTSMYLCASSLAQGTVMAQHFGDGTRLSIL.